This T cell receptor (beta chain) was recovered during a study of cytomegalovirus exposure and HLA in healthy donors. The study, taken as a whole, reports: There were some public TCRs occurring in many donors, but most TCR sequences were rare.

The data were produced by immunoSEQ multiplex PCR, yet TCRdb's version contains in-frame clones alone and is incomplete. The sample carries tens of thousands of clones, about 96% recorded once. CDR3 length: 14 residues. Germline V gives CDR1 SNHLY, CDR2 FYNNEI. V was clipped by 1 base and J by 0 bases, with 6 bases between them. The donors were part of the validation cohort of over a hundred subjects. That cohort was separate from the first cohort, which comprised 700 or so subjects. Details on this clone: The antigen is undetermined.

The V call is TRBV2, the J call TRBJ1-1, with D hard to call. The receptor was derived from a man between 18 and 29 years old in good health and CMV-seronegative. The sample taken for sequencing was PBMCs. The CDR3 region is CASSEGVLNTEAFF. Here the CDR3 DNA reads TGTGCCAGCAGTGAAGGCGTATTGAACACTGAAGCTTTCTTT.